This record covers a single T cell receptor beta chain. Its antigen is currently not known. No much larger clonotype is one base removed from it; base qualities were not supplied. Via the germline V gene, CDR1 is SGHTS and CDR2 YDEGEE. Deletion took 5 bases off V and 4 bases off J, with a span of 15 bases between the germline ends. CDR3 length: 15 amino acids, cysteine to phenylalanine. This entry keeps only the CDR3 DNA: 45 bases, framed from base 1. Donors were healthy HIV-negative adults with no recently reported acute infections or vaccinations. All donors were Caucasian adults living in Nashville, Tennessee, USA. CD4+ T cells were enriched by magnetic negative selection; naive cells were then positively selected on CD45RA, and the negative fraction formed the memory subset. After blood collection by leukapheresis, PBMCs were isolated using Ficoll-Histopaque density gradient centrifugation and then cryopreserved in the vapor phase of liquid nitrogen. Analytical flow cytometry was used to check the purity and quantity of each magnetically sorted T cell population. From each sorted fraction, genomic DNA was isolated and quantified by UV absorbance on a Nanodrop 2000c.

Using the deep immunoSEQ assay, TCR CDR3 regions were amplified from genomic DNA by multiplex PCR. Extracted genomic DNA from each cell subset was distributed evenly across all wells of several immunoSEQ 96-well plates, and each plate was treated as a replicate. For sorted subsets, each replicate PCR was loaded with 150 to 250 ng genomic DNA, equivalent to some 27,000 T cell genomes. Purified libraries were measured with a Qubit 3.0 fluorometer, size-checked on a Bioanalyzer 2100, and measured again with the KAPA Library Quantification kit. A separate single-read 150-cycle Illumina NextSeq 550 flow cell was used to sequence each immunoSEQ 96-well plate. The authors' analysis ran thus. The immunoSEQ output contained only junctional sequences without quality scores, so filtering could not match that applied to full-length reads. Sequences were annotated with PyIR, a Python wrapper for IgBLAST v1.9, using IMGT germline references to assign V/J genes and CDR3. Reads with weak V/J assignments (E-value above 1e-6), missing CDR3, stop codons, out-of-frame junctions, or ambiguous translated residues were removed. V3J clonotypes were defined by identical inferred V gene, J gene, and CDR3 amino acid sequence. To compute the percentage overlap between repertoires, the number of shared unique clonotypes was divided by the size of the smaller repertoire. RTK rarefaction, the Chao1 estimator, and Recon v2.1 estimates of unobserved clonotypes were used to assess repertoire richness. Generation probabilities were computed with OLGA for all TCRbeta clonotypes obtained by the gDNA method from several donors. The source is immuneACCESS, and TCRdb retained only in-frame sequences with V and J called. Part of the clones is not carried over; for the studies checked, unresolved V genes explain less than half of this, and the remainder is unexplained. Clonal size and the V and J genes are those of that table, whereas D and trimming came from the DNA. This sample gives fewer than 1.6 million clones in total; roughly 98.5% of them show up just once. 0.36% of the sample rests with the top ten.

The data were obtained in a study of shared clonotypes between healthy human individuals (TCRdb year 2020). Regarding the study in general: A couple of women and a few men aged 18 to 49 years were included in the cohort. For each donor, three plates each were used for CD4 naive and CD4 memory, two plates were used for CD8 naive, and one plate was used for CD8 memory. To estimate repertoire size and how much clonotypes are shared between individuals, the study performed deep sequencing of blood TCR repertoires from a few healthy adults. To increase sequencing depth and limit assay-specific biases, TCR repertoire library preparation and sequencing were carried out by different laboratories using diverse techniques. Each donor's leukapheresis produced roughly between roughly 0.85 and 9.5 billion PBMCs. The full study reports these points: Sampling was restricted to blood, and TCR repertoires in tissue are likely to differ from TCR repertoires in blood. Pairwise subsampling indicated that sequencing depth was expected to affect the degree of clonotype sharing among donors. Naive subsets generally had larger estimated clonotype richness than memory subsets did. When a few donors were compared, the shared fraction of clonotypes was about 5% for naive CD4, around 3.6% for naive CD8, more than 2% for memory CD4, and 0.4% for memory CD8. Compared with non-shared clonotypes, clonotypes shared by all four sorted-subset donors had higher generation probabilities. Incomplete sequencing was indicated by rarefaction of sorted-subset datasets, despite the large sequencing depth. Because the study included a small number of donors, the genetic and exposure-history diversity represented was limited.

The sequencing input was naive CD4+ T cells sorted from blood. Read against the paper, the sample's cell subset or site label means: CD45RA+ positively selected. The TCR sequence derives from a man aged 30 to 45 in good health. The V gene is TRBV5-8 and the J gene is TRBJ1-4; a tentative D call is TRBD1 (5 bases match). The CDR3 protein: CASSWGRIHNEKLFF. The nucleotides read TGTGCCAGCAGTTGGGGACGGATCCATAATGAAAAACTGTTTTTT.